Below are 10 T cell receptor beta chains sequenced from a single sample in a study of cytomegalovirus exposure and HLA in healthy donors (dated by TCRdb to the late 2010s). Library construction relied on the immunoSEQ multiplex PCR assay. For the multiplex PCR, a mixture combining 60 forward primers for TCR Vbeta segments and 13 reverse primers for TCR Jbeta segments was used. The table was pulled from immuneACCESS by TCRdb, which kept in-frame rearrangements only. Such tables lose some clones; where checked, under half of the loss comes from unresolved V genes, and the rest has no known cause. The sample yields fewer than 110,000 clones; 77% were counted once. The ten most abundant clones make up roughly 4.2% of the sample. The sample taken for sequencing was PBMCs. These receptors all come from a male donor in good health and CMV-seronegative.

This clone was detected only a few times. The rearrangement joins TRBV27 to TRBJ2-3; 9 nucleotides align to TRBD2. Germline CDR1 and CDR2: MNHEY and SMNVEV (reference sequence). V lost 4 bases and J lost 5; bases outside the gene matches: 7. The CDR3 contains 15 residues. CDR3 amino acids: CASSWLAGLEDTQYF. The CDR3 bases are TGTGCCAGCAGTTGGCTAGCGGGATTGGAAGATACGCAGTATTTT.

The chain carries TRBV28 and TRBJ1-2, with D possibly being TRBD1 (6 bases). Deletions cut 3 bases from V and 7 bases from J, with 12 bases between. Germline CDR1 reads MDHEN; CDR2 reads SYDVKM. The CDR3 is made up of 13 amino acids. CDR3 sequence reads: CASSFSGVSGYTF. The CDR3 nucleotides are TGTGCCAGCAGTTTCTCAGGGGTGAGTGGCTACACCTTC.

The chain links TRBV28 to TRBJ2-1; 8 bases line up with TRBD2. There are 18 residues in the CDR3. Germline assignment: CDR1 MDHEN and CDR2 SYDVKM. V shed 3 bases, J shed 0 bases, and the junction held 10 bases outside the gene matches. This chain's CDR3 is CASSLETSDLSSYNEQFF. Here the CDR3 DNA reads TGTGCCAGCAGTTTGGAGACTAGCGATCTAAGCTCCTACAATGAGCAGTTCTTC. Full variable domain (missing parts from reference TRBV28 and TRBJ2-1): DVKVTQSSRYLVKRTGEKVFLECVQDMDHENMFWYRQDPGLGLRLIYFSYDVKMKEKGDIPEGYSVSREKKERFSLILESASTNQTSMYLCASSLETSDLSSYNEQFFGPGTRLTVL.

This chain joins TRBV19 and TRBJ2-2, with D perhaps matching TRBD1 (6 bases). Trimming shortened V by 6 bases and J by 1 base, and 9 bases separated the two germline ends. Germline CDR1 and CDR2: LNHDA and SQIVND (reference sequence). The CDR3 spans 14 residues. CDR3 nucleotide sequence: TGTGCCAGTAGGGCGGACAGGAACACCGGGGAGCTGTTTTTT. Amino acids: CASRADRNTGELFF.

V and J are TRBV7-9 and TRBJ1-5; TRBD1 is a possible D gene (6 bases). Germline V gives CDR1 SEHNR, CDR2 FQNEAQ (reference sequence). The CDR3 covers 13 residues. V lost 5 bases and J lost 4, with 9 bases in between. CDR3 sequence reads: CASSLRGNQPQHF. In DNA form, the CDR3 reads TGTGCCAGCAGCCTCAGGGGTAATCAGCCCCAGCATTTT.

The rearrangement links TRBV27 to TRBJ2-7; D ambiguous. Germline V CDR1 and CDR2: MNHEY, SMNVEV (reference sequence). CDR3 length: 15 residues. Trimming took off 3 bases at V and 3 bases at J, with 15 bases between the two ends. The CDR3 loop is CASSLAFWASYEQYF. The CDR3 DNA sequence: TGTGCCAGCAGTTTGGCTTTCTGGGCAAGCTACGAGCAGTACTTC.

As DNA, the CDR3 is TGCAGCGTTGAGGGACCCCGAAACAGGGAACTGTTTTTT. As protein: CSVEGPRNRELFF. V and J are TRBV29-1 and TRBJ1-4; TRBD1 might be the D (6 bases). Germline lookup yields CDR1 SQVTM and CDR2 ANQGSEA. The ends were cut back, 3 bases at V and 12 bases at J, with 17 bases in the middle. This CDR3 is 13 amino acids long. Full variable domain (outside the CDR3, taken from reference TRBV29-1 and TRBJ1-4): SAVISQKPSRDICQRGTSLTIQCQVDSQVTMMFWYRQQPGQSLTLIATANQGSEATYESGFVIDKFPISRPNLTFSTLTVSNMSPEDSSIYLCSVEGPRNRELFFGSGTQLSVL.

This chain links TRBV7-8 with TRBJ2-3; 7 bases map to TRBD2. The germline V gene encodes CDR1 SGHVS and CDR2 FQNEAQ. V gave up 3 bases and J gave up 4 bases; unmatched junction bases: 1. CDR3 length: 13 amino acids. The CDR3 bases are TGTGCCAGCAGCTTTGGGGGGGCAGATACGCAGTATTTT. This sequence encodes CASSFGGADTQYF.

With regard to this clone: A junction boundary mismatches the germline segment, possibly from a read error. This sample also contains other DNA sequences that code for the same CDR3. The CDR3: CASSLAASYSSTDTQYF. CDR3 DNA: TGCGCTAGCAGCTTGGCCGCTAGTTATTCTAGCACAGATACGCAGTATTTT. The J gene is TRBJ2-3, the V gene TRBV5-1; D remains unclear. Germline loops: CDR1 SGHRS, CDR2 YFSETQ. The CDR3 runs 17 residues.

The V and J genes are TRBV7-9 and TRBJ2-7, with 10 nucleotides matching TRBD2. After removal of 2 bases from V and 1 base from J, the junction contained 5 bases not matched to a gene. Germline V gene lookup returns CDR1 SEHNR and CDR2 FQNEAQ (reference sequence). CDR3 length: 16 amino acids. CDR3: CASSLLAGAASYEQYF. In DNA, the CDR3 is TGTGCCAGCAGCTTACTAGCGGGAGCCGCGTCCTACGAGCAGTACTTC.